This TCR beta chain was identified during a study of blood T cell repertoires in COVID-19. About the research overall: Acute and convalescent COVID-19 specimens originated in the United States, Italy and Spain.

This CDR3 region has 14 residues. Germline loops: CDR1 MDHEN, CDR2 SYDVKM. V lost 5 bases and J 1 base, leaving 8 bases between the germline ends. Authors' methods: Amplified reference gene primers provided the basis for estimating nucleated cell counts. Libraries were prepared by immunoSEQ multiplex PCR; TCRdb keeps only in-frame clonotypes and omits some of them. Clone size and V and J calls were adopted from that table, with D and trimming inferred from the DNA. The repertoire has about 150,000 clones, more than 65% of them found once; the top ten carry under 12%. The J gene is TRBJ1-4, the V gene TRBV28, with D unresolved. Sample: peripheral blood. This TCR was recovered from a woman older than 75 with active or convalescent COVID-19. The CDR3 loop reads CASSPPVTNEKLFF. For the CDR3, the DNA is TGTGCCAGCAGTCCTCCGGTAACTAATGAAAAACTGTTTTTT.